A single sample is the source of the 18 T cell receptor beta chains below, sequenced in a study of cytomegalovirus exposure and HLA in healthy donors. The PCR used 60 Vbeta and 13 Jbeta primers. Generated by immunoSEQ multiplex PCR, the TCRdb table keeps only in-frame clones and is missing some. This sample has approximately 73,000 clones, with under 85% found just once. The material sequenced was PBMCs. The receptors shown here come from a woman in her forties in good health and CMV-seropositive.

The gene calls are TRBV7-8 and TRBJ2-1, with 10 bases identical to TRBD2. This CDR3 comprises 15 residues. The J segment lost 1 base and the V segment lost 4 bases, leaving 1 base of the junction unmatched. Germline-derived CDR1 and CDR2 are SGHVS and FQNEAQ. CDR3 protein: CASSSLAGSYNEQFF. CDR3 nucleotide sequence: TGTGCCAGCAGCTCACTAGCGGGATCCTACAATGAGCAGTTCTTC.

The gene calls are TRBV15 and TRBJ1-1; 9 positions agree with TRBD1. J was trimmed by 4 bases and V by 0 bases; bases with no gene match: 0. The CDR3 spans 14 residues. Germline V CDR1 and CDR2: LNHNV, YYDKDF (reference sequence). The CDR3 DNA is TGTGCCACCAGCAGAGAGACAGGGGGCACTGAAGCTTTCTTT. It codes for CATSRETGGTEAFF.

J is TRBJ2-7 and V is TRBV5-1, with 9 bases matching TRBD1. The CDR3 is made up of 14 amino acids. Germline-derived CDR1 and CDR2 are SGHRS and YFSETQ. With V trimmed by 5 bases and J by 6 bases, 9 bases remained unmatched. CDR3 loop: CASRSGDRVSEQYF. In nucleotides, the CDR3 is TGCGCCAGCAGGTCCGGGGACAGGGTAAGCGAGCAGTACTTC.

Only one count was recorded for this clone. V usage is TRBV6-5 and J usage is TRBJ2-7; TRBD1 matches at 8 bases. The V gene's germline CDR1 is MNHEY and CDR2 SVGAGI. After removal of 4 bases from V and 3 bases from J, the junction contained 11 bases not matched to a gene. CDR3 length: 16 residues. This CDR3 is CASSLAGTGPLYEQYF. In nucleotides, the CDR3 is TGTGCCAGCAGTTTGGCCGGGACAGGCCCCCTCTACGAGCAGTACTTC.

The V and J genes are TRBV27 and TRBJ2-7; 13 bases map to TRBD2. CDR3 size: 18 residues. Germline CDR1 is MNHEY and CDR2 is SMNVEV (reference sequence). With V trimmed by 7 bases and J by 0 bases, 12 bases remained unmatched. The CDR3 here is CASTQLAGGLLSSYEQYF. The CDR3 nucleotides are TGTGCCAGCACTCAACTAGCGGGAGGGCTTCTTAGCTCCTACGAGCAGTACTTC.

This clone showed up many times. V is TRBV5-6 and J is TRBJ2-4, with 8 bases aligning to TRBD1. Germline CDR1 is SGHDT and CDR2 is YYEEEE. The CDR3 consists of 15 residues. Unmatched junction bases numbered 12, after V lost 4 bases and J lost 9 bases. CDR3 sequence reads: CASSGGTGSKSIQYF. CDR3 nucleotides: TGTGCCAGCAGCGGCGGGACAGGCTCAAAGAGCATTCAGTACTTC.

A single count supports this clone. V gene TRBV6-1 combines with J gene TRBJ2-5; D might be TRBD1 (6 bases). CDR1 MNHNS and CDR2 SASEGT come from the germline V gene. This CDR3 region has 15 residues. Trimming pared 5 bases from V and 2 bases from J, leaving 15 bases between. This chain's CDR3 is CASSPNRAGQETQYF. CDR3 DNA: TGTGCCAGCAGTCCTAACAGGGCTGGTCAAGAGACCCAGTACTTC.

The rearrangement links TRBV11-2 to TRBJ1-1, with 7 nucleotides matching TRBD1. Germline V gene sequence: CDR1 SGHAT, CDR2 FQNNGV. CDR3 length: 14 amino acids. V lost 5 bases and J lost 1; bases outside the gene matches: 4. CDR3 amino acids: CASSRTGKNTEAFF. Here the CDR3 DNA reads TGTGCCAGCAGCCGGACAGGAAAGAACACTGAAGCTTTCTTT.

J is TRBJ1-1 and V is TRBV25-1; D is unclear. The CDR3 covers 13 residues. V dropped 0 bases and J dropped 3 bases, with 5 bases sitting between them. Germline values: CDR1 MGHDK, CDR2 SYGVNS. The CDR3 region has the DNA TGTGCCAGCAGTGAATATACGGACACTGAAGCTTTCTTT. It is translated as CASSEYTDTEAFF.

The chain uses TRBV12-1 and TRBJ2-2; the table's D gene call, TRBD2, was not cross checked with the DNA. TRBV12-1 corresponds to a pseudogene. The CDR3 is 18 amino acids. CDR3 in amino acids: CASSNRTGTSGGARELFF. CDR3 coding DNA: TGTGCCAGCAGCAACCGAACCGGGACTAGCGGGGGGGCGCGGGAGCTGTTTTTT.

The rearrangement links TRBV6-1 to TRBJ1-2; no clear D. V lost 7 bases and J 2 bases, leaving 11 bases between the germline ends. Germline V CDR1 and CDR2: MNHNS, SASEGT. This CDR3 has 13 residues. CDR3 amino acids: CASKVGQNYGYTF. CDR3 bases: TGTGCCAGCAAAGTTGGGCAGAACTATGGCTACACCTTC.

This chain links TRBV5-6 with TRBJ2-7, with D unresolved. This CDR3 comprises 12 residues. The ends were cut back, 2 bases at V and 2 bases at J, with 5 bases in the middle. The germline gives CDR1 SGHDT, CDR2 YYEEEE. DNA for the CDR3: TGTGCCAGCAGCTTCCAAACCTACGAGCAGTACTTC. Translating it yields CASSFQTYEQYF.

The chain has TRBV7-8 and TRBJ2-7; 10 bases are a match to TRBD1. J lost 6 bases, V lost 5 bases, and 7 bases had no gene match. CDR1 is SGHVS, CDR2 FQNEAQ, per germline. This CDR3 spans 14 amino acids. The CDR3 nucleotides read TGTGCCAGCAGCCCCCGGGACAGGGGAGGCGAGCAGTACTTC. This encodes CASSPRDRGGEQYF.

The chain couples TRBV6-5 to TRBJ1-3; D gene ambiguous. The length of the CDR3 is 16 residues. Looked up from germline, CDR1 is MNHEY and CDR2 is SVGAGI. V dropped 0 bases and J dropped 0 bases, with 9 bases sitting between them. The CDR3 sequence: CASSYSPGSSGNTIYF. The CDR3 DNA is TGTGCCAGCAGTTACTCACCGGGGTCCTCTGGAAACACCATATATTTT.

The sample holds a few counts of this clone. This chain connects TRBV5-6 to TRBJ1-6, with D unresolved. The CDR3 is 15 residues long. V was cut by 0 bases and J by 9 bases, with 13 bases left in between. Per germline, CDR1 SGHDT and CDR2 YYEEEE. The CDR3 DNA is TGTGCCAGCAGCTTGGACTGGACGGGGATTTCACCCCTCCACTTT. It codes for CASSLDWTGISPLHF.

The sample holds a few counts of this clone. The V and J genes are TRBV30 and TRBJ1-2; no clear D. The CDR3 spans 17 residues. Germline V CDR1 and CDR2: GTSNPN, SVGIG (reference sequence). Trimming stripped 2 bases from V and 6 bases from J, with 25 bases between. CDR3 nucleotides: TGTGCCTGGAGTTATAACCCTTTTCGGAGATGGAATCATGGCTACACCTTC. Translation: CAWSYNPFRRWNHGYTF. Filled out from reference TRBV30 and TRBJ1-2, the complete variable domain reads SQTIHQWPATLVQPVGSPLSLECTVEGTSNPNLYWYRQAAGRGLQLLFYSVGIGQISSEVPQNLSASRPQDRQFILSSKKLLLSDSGFYLCAWSYNPFRRWNHGYTFGSGTRLTVV.

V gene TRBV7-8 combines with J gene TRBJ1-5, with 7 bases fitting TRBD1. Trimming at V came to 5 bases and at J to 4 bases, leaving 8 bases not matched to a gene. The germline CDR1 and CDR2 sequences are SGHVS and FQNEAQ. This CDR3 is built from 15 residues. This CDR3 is CASSPTGFGNQPQHF. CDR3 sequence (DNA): TGTGCCAGCAGCCCGACAGGGTTTGGTAATCAGCCCCAGCATTTT.

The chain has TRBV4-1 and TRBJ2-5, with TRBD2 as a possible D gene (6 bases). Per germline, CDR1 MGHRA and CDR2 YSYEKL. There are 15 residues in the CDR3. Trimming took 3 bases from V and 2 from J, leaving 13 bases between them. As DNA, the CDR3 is TGCGCCAGCAGCCACCAACCGGGGGTACAAGAGACCCAGTACTTC. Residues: CASSHQPGVQETQYF.